A selection of T cell receptor beta chains follows, all from one sample in a study of shared clonotypes between healthy human individuals. Profiled with immunoSEQ multiplex PCR; TCRdb holds only in-frame clones, not every one. The table includes about 2.1 million clones, roughly 91% detected once. The source material was naive CD8+ T cells from PBMCs. The receptors were sampled from a man younger than 35 in good health. Some clones in this sample may be carry-over from other donors' samples. Each CDR3 is given with its conserved first and last residue. A D gene is named only where the DNA matches it firmly. Where a row states a size, it is once, few, many or the class of an expanded clone; other rows omit it.

>-|TRBV27|TRBJ2-7|-
CASSLKQTQAYEQYF
TGTGCCAGCAGTTTAAAGCAGACTCAAGCCTACGAGCAGTACTTC
>-|TRBV10-2|TRBJ2-7|once
CASSDSYYEQYF
TGCGCCAGCAGTGACAGCTACTACGAGCAGTACTTC
>-|TRBV5-1|TRBJ2-3|-
CASSLAWGAMNTDTQYF
TGCGCCAGCAGCTTGGCCTGGGGGGCTATGAACACAGATACGCAGTATTTT
>-|TRBV4-2|TRBJ2-3|-
CASSQVLDGHTDTQYF
TGTGCCAGCAGCCAAGTTCTGGACGGACACACAGATACGCAGTATTTT
>TRBD1|TRBV29-1|TRBJ2-7|-
CSVSGTVSYEQYF
TGCAGCGTCTCCGGGACAGTCTCCTACGAGCAGTACTTC
>TRBD1|TRBV7-9|TRBJ1-3|-
CASSLDRADTIYF
TGTGCCAGCAGCTTGGACAGGGCGGACACCATATATTTT
>TRBD1|TRBV28|TRBJ1-2|-
CASSRSGTGDGDYGYTF
TGTGCCAGCAGCCGTAGTGGGACAGGGGATGGGGACTATGGCTACACCTTC
>-|TRBV15|TRBJ2-6|-
CATSRPRESGANVLTF
TGTGCCACCAGCAGACCTCGGGAGTCTGGGGCCAACGTCCTGACTTTC
>TRBD1|TRBV19|TRBJ1-5|-
CASSIKDRVLANQPQHF
TGTGCCAGTAGTATAAAAGACAGGGTATTAGCAAATCAGCCCCAGCATTTT
>-|TRBV2|TRBJ2-7|-
CASSGGAIHSTVTREQYF
TGTGCCAGCAGTGGGGGGGCCATTCATTCCACGGTAACTAGGGAGCAGTACTTC
>-|TRBV19|TRBJ1-4|-
CASSPPGRGEKLFF
TGTGCCAGTAGTCCCCCGGGAAGGGGTGAAAAACTGTTTTTT
>-|TRBV4-1|TRBJ1-5|-
CASSQFLGGDQPQHF
TGCGCCAGCAGCCAATTTCTGGGGGGCGATCAGCCCCAGCATTTT
>TRBD2|TRBV6-4|TRBJ2-7|-
CASSPGLAGGYEQYF
TGTGCCAGCAGTCCGGGACTAGCGGGAGGTTACGAGCAGTACTTC
>-|TRBV29-1|TRBJ1-2|-
CSVLRTDGGYTF
TGCAGCGTCCTCAGGACAGACGGAGGCTACACCTTC
>TRBD2|TRBV29-1|TRBJ2-3|-
CSVLGLAGGASRQYF
TGCAGCGTTCTGGGACTAGCGGGAGGGGCCTCACGGCAGTATTTT
>TRBD2|TRBV9|TRBJ2-7|once
CASSERGLDTYYEQYF
TGTGCCAGCAGCGAAAGAGGACTAGACACATACTACGAGCAGTACTTC
>TRBD1|TRBV7-3|TRBJ2-1|-
CASSPVQGSYNEQFF
TGTGCCAGCAGCCCGGTACAGGGGTCCTACAATGAGCAGTTCTTC
>TRBD1|TRBV29-1|TRBJ2-1|-
CSERRGGVGDEQFF
TGCAGCGAACGGAGAGGGGGCGTGGGCGATGAGCAGTTCTTC
>-|TRBV4-1|TRBJ2-3|once
CASSQRDEGDTQYF
TGCGCCAGCAGCCAACGTGATGAGGGGGATACGCAGTATTTT
>-|TRBV28|TRBJ2-7|-
CASSLIPGIPYEQYF
TGTGCCAGCAGTTTAATTCCGGGAATTCCGTACGAGCAGTACTTC
>TRBD1|TRBV27|TRBJ2-5|-
CASSPGTGYLRETQYF
TGTGCCAGCAGTCCCGGGACAGGGTATTTGAGAGAGACCCAGTACTTC
>-|TRBV4-1|TRBJ2-5|-
CASSQGNLGVQETQYF
TGCGCCAGCAGCCAGGGAAACTTAGGGGTTCAAGAGACCCAGTACTTC
>-|TRBV27|TRBJ2-5|-
CASNPQRETQYF
TGTGCCAGCAATCCCCAACGAGAGACCCAGTACTTC
>-|TRBV6-5|TRBJ2-1|-
CASSLTDYNEQFF
TGTGCCAGCAGTTTGACTGACTACAATGAGCAGTTCTTC
>-|TRBV2|TRBJ1-5|-
CASSESGPQHF
TGTGCCAGCAGTGAATCTGGGCCCCAGCATTTT
>TRBD2|TRBV11-2|TRBJ2-7|-
CASSQTGLANEQYF
TGTGCCAGCAGCCAAACGGGACTAGCGAACGAGCAGTACTTC
>-|TRBV6-5|TRBJ1-4|-
CVSGQGGGKLFF
TGTGTTTCCGGGCAGGGCGGCGGAAAACTGTTTTTT
>TRBD1|TRBV25-1|TRBJ2-5|-
CASSEYHRDRKETQYF
TGTGCCAGCAGTGAATATCACAGGGACAGAAAAGAGACCCAGTACTTC
>-|TRBV28|TRBJ2-1|once
CASTNALERTYNEQFF
TGTGCCAGCACCAACGCGCTGGAGAGAACCTACAATGAGCAGTTCTTC
>-|TRBV28|TRBJ2-1|-
CASSLFLRPPQHEQFF
TGTGCCAGCAGTTTATTCCTTCGTCCCCCTCAACATGAGCAGTTCTTC
>-|TRBV19|TRBJ2-3|once
CASSITGGTDTQYF
TGTGCCAGTAGTATAACTGGAGGGACAGATACGCAGTATTTT
>-|TRBV30|TRBJ1-1|-
CAWGGNTEAFF
TGTGCCTGGGGCGGGAACACTGAAGCTTTCTTT
>-|TRBV7-9|TRBJ2-2|-
CASRTPGPLYGELFF
TGTGCCAGCAGGACCCCGGGACCCCTGTACGGGGAGCTGTTTTTT
>TRBD1|TRBV4-3|TRBJ1-1|-
CASSQGWDRKYTEAFF
TGCGCCAGCAGCCAAGGGTGGGACAGAAAGTACACTGAAGCTTTCTTT
>-|TRBV28|TRBJ1-1|-
CASSLETFSAFF
TGTGCCAGCAGTTTAGAGACATTTTCCGCTTTCTTT
>-|TRBV29-1|TRBJ2-7|-
CSVGGESSYEQYF
TGCAGCGTTGGAGGAGAGAGCTCCTACGAGCAGTACTTC
>TRBD2|TRBV19|TRBJ2-5|-
CASRSSGSRETQYF
TGTGCCAGTAGAAGTAGCGGGAGTCGAGAGACCCAGTACTTC
>-|TRBV10-3|TRBJ2-7|-
CAISVRLGRPEIYEQYF
TGTGCCATCAGTGTTCGGCTGGGACGGCCTGAAATCTACGAGCAGTACTTC
>-|TRBV19|TRBJ1-1|-
CASSMGETEAFF
TGTGCCAGTAGTATGGGGGAAACTGAAGCTTTCTTT
>-|TRBV19|TRBJ1-4|once
CASSIDWSVGRTNEKLFF
TGTGCCAGTAGTATAGATTGGTCCGTCGGGAGAACTAATGAAAAACTGTTTTTT
>TRBD1|TRBV11-2|TRBJ1-6|-
CASSTQGRNSPLHF
TGTGCCAGCAGCACACAGGGGCGCAATTCACCCCTCCACTTT
>-|TRBV2|TRBJ2-7|-
CASSPGRHHSYEQYF
TGTGCCAGCAGCCCAGGGAGACACCACTCCTACGAGCAGTACTTC
>-|TRBV7-6|TRBJ2-7|-
CASSLGVSDSHEQYF
TGTGCCAGCAGCTTAGGCGTAAGCGATTCCCACGAGCAGTACTTC
>-|TRBV4-3|TRBJ2-7|-
CASSQDRSYEQYF
TGCGCCAGCAGCCAAGATCGTTCCTACGAGCAGTACTTC
>-|TRBV9|TRBJ2-2|-
CASSVEPVPTGELFF
TGTGCCAGCAGCGTAGAACCAGTACCAACCGGGGAGCTGTTTTTT
>-|TRBV28|TRBJ1-2|-
CASVDQNSLGYTF
TGTGCCAGCGTTGATCAGAACTCTCTTGGCTACACCTTC
>TRBD1|TRBV19|TRBJ2-7|-
CASALNRGYEQYF
TGTGCCAGTGCCCTTAACAGGGGCTACGAGCAGTACTTC
>-|TRBV7-9|TRBJ2-7|-
CASSSQRGSGSYEQYF
TGTGCCAGCAGCTCCCAACGGGGCAGCGGTTCCTACGAGCAGTACTTC
>-|TRBV11-2|TRBJ1-3|few
CASSLEASSGNTIYF
TGTGCCAGCAGCTTAGAAGCCTCCTCTGGAAACACCATATATTTT
>-|TRBV13|TRBJ2-5|-
CASSFSGGVEETQYF
TGTGCCAGCAGCTTTAGCGGAGGAGTAGAAGAGACCCAGTACTTC
>TRBD2|TRBV7-2|TRBJ2-5|-
CASSYGGAQETQYF
TGTGCCAGCAGCTACGGGGGGGCCCAAGAGACCCAGTACTTC
>TRBD1|TRBV5-4|TRBJ1-2|-
CASSEGTGGGYTF
TGTGCCAGCAGCGAAGGGACAGGAGGTGGCTACACCTTC
>-|TRBV15|TRBJ2-5|-
CATSRVHRAQETQYF
TGTGCCACCAGCAGAGTCCACAGGGCCCAAGAGACCCAGTACTTC
>TRBD2|TRBV10-3|TRBJ2-1|-
CAISAGTSANNEQFF
TGTGCCATCAGTGCCGGGACTAGCGCTAACAATGAGCAGTTCTTC
>-|TRBV28|TRBJ2-2|-
CASSPNLQLNTGELFF
TGTGCCAGCAGTCCAAATTTACAGCTAAACACCGGGGAGCTGTTTTTT
>-|TRBV4-1|TRBJ2-7|-
CASSQASGWGYEQYF
TGCGCCAGCAGCCAAGCGAGCGGATGGGGCTACGAGCAGTACTTC
>TRBD1|TRBV2|TRBJ1-1|-
CASNIDRGNTEAFF
TGTGCCAGCAACATAGACAGGGGGAACACTGAAGCTTTCTTT
>TRBD2|TRBV6-1|TRBJ2-7|-
CACRLAGQYEQYF
TGTGCCTGCCGACTAGCGGGACAGTACGAGCAGTACTTC